The source of this T cell receptor beta chain is a study of blood T cell repertoires in COVID-19. Study context: The analysed material was cDNA or gDNA that came from T cells, B-cell-depleted T cells, or PBMCs.

Original processing methods: Counts of nucleated cells, estimated from reference gene primer amplification, were obtained. Repertoires were generated with immunoSEQ multiplex PCR, while TCRdb's copy carries only in-frame clones and drops some. That table furnishes V, J and clone size, whereas the DNA furnished D and trimming. The top ten hold about 2% of the sample, which has roughly 81,000 clones, around 92% seen once. J was trimmed by 0 bases and V by 4 bases; bases with no gene match: 3. The CDR3 runs to 16 residues. Germline V CDR1 and CDR2: SGHRS, YFSETQ. This clone was observed a handful of times.

Sequenced material: peripheral blood. The TCR sequence derives from a woman between 45 and 65 years old in a cohort sampled during active COVID-19. V and J are TRBV5-1 and TRBJ2-5; 13 bases agree with TRBD2. The CDR3 region is CASSRGLAGNQETQYF. The CDR3 DNA reads as TGCGCCAGCAGCCGGGGACTAGCGGGGAACCAAGAGACCCAGTACTTC.